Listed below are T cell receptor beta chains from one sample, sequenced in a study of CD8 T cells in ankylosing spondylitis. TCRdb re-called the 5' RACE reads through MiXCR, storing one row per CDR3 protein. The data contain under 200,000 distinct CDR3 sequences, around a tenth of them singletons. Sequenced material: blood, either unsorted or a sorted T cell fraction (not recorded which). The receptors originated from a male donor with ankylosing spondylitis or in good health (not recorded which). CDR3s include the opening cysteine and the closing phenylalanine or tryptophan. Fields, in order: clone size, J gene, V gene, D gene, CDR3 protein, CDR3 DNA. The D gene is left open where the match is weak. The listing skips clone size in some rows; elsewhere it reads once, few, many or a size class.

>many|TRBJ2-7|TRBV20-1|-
CSARFQGTNTPYEQYF
TGCAGTGCTAGATTTCAGGGGACCAACACGCCCTACGAGCAGTACTTC
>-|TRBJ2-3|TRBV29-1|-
CSVEDRQGGSTDTQYF
TGCAGCGTTGAAGATCGGCAGGGTGGGAGCACAGATACGCAGTATTTT
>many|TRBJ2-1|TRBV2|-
CASSDLRGPEQFF
TGTGCCAGCAGTGATTTGCGGGGGCCTGAGCAGTTCTTC
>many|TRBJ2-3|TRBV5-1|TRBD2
CASSSGSSGATDTQYF
TGCGCCAGCAGCTCCGGCTCTAGCGGGGCCACAGATACGCAGTATTTT
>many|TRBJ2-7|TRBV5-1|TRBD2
CASSLTGTSGSYEQYF
TGCGCCAGCAGCTTGACCGGGACTAGCGGCTCCTACGAGCAGTACTTC
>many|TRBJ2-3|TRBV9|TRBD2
CASSTTPGGTSGGARIDTQYF
TGTGCCAGCAGCACTACCCCCGGTGGGACTAGCGGGGGGGCTCGGATAGATACGCAGTATTTT
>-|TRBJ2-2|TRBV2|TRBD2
CAREGAGVGSGELFF
TGTGCCAGAGAAGGAGCGGGAGTTGGTAGCGGGGAGCTGTTTTTT
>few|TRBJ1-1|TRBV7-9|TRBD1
CASSLGTAQHTEAFF
TGTGCCAGCAGCTTGGGGACAGCGCAACACACTGAAGCTTTCTTT
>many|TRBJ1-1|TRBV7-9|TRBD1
CASSLISGGTEAFF
TGTGCCAGCAGCTTAATATCAGGGGGGACTGAAGCTTTCTTT
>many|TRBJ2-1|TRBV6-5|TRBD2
CASSYSVAGGYNEQFF
TGTGCCAGCAGTTACTCGGTAGCGGGGGGGTACAATGAGCAGTTCTTC
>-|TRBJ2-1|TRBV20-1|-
CSATTSLEQFF
TGCAGTGCTACTACTAGCCTTGAGCAGTTCTTC
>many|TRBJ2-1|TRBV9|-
CASSVATGVGPYNEQFF
TGTGCCAGCAGCGTAGCTACGGGGGTGGGCCCCTACAATGAGCAGTTCTTC
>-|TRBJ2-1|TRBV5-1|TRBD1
CASRDRVAEQFF
TGCGCCAGCCGGGACAGGGTCGCTGAGCAGTTCTTC
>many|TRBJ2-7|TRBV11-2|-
CASSLESGDVYEQYF
TGTGCCAGCAGCTTAGAGTCAGGCGACGTCTACGAGCAGTACTTC
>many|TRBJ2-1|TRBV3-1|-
CASSLTWDEQFF
TGTGCCAGCAGCCTTACTTGGGATGAGCAGTTCTTC
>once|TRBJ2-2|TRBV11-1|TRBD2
CASSPYGVAGRNTGELFF
TGTGCCAGCAGCCCCTACGGCGTAGCGGGTCGGAACACCGGGGAGCTGTTTTTT
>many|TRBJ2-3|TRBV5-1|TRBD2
CASSVAGDRTDTQYF
TGCGCCAGCAGCGTTGCGGGGGATCGCACAGATACGCAGTATTTT
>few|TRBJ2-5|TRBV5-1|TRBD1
CASSLDRQGQETQYF
TGCGCCAGCAGCTTGGACCGACAGGGGCAAGAGACCCAGTACTTC
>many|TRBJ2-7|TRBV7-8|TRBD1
CASVPGQGGLEQYF
TGTGCCAGCGTACCGGGACAGGGGGGTCTTGAGCAGTACTTC
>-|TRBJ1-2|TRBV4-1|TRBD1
CASSQLTGANYGYTF
TGCGCCAGCAGCCAACTAACAGGGGCTAACTATGGCTACACCTTC
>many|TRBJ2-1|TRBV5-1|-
CASSFGLLDNEQFF
TGCGCCAGCAGCTTCGGACTCTTAGACAATGAGCAGTTCTTC
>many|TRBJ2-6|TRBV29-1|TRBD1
CSVPGGAGANVLTF
TGCAGCGTCCCAGGGGGCGCTGGGGCCAACGTCCTGACTTTC
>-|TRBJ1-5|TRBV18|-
CASSPLGQDQPQHF
TGTGCCAGCTCACCCTTGGGGCAAGATCAGCCCCAGCATTTT
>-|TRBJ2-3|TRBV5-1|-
CASSFTGSSSTDTQYF
TGCGCCAGCAGCTTTACAGGGTCCAGTTCCACAGATACGCAGTATTTT
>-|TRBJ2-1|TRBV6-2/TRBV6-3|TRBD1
CASRRGQGSEQFF
TGTGCCAGCAGGAGGGGACAGGGAAGTGAGCAGTTCTTC